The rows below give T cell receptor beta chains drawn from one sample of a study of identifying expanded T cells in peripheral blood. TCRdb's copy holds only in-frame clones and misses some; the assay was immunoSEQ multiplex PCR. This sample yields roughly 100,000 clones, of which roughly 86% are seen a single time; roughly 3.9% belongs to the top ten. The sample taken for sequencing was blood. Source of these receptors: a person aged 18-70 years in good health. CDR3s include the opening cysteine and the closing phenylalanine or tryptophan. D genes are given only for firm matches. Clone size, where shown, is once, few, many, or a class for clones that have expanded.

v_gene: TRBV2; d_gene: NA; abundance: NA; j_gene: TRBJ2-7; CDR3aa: CASRPSGGKTYEQYF; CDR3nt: TGTGCCAGCAGGCCGAGCGGAGGGAAGACTTACGAGCAGTACTTC
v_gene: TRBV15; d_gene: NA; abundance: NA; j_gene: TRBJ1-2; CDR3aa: CATSRVTTDLYGYTF; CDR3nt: TGTGCCACCAGCAGAGTAACGACCGACCTCTATGGCTACACCTTC
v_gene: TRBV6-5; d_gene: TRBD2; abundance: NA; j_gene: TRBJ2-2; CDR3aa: CASRPGLAGTGELFF; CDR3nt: TGTGCCAGCAGACCGGGACTAGCGGGCACCGGGGAGCTGTTTTTT
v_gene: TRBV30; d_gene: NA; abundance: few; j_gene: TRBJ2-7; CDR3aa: CAWSPEPGEQYF; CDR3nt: TGTGCCTGGAGCCCGGAGCCTGGCGAGCAGTACTTC
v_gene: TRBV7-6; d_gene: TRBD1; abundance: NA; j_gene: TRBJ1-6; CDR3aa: CASSLNQGTGYNSPLHF; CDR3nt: TGTGCCAGCAGCTTAAACCAAGGGACAGGATATAATTCACCCCTCCACTTT
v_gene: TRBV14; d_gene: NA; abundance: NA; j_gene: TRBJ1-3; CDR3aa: CASSQGGAGNTIYF; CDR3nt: TGTGCCAGCAGCCAAGGAGGAGCTGGAAACACCATATATTTT
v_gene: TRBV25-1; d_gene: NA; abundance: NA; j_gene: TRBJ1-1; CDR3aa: CASRPVGRNTEAFF; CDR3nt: TGTGCCAGCAGGCCCGTCGGCAGGAACACTGAAGCTTTCTTT
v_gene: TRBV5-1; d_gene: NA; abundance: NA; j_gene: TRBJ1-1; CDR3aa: CASSAAFDRTSTEAFF; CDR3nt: TGCGCCAGCAGCGCAGCTTTTGATCGGACATCCACTGAAGCTTTCTTT
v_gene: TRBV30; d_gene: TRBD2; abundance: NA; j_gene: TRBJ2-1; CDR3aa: CAWSGTSGYNEQFF; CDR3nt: TGTGCCTGGAGCGGGACTAGCGGTTACAATGAGCAGTTCTTC
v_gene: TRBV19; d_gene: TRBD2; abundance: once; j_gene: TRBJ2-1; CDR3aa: CASSIVGLAGANEQFF; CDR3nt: TGTGCCAGTAGTATAGTGGGACTAGCGGGAGCCAATGAGCAGTTCTTC
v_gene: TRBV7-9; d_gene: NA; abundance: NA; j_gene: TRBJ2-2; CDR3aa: CASSQDESNTGELFF; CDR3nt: TGTGCCAGCAGCCAGGACGAGTCGAACACCGGGGAGCTGTTTTTT
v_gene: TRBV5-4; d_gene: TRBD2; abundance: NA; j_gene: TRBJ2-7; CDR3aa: CATSGTSSYEQYF; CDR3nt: TGTGCCACCTCGGGGACTAGCAGTTACGAGCAGTACTTC
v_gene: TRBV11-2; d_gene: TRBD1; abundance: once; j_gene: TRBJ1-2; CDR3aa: CASSPPRTGGANYGYTF; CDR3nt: TGTGCCAGCAGCCCCCCCCGAACAGGGGGTGCTAACTATGGCTACACCTTC
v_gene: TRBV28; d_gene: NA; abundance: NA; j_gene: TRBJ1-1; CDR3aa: CASSLRRFRDTEAFF; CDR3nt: TGTGCCAGCAGTCTCCGTCGTTTCCGGGACACTGAAGCTTTCTTT
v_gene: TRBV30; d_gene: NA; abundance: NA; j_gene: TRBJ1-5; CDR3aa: CAWSFSGRDQPQHF; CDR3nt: TGTGCCTGGAGCTTTTCAGGTAGGGATCAGCCCCAGCATTTT
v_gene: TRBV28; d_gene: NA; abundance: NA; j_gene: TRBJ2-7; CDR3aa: CASAGMGSGSYEQYF; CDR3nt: TGTGCCAGCGCTGGGATGGGTAGCGGCTCCTACGAGCAGTACTTC
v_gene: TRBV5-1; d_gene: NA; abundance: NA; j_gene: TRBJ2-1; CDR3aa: CASSSTRFGANNEQFF; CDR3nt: TGCGCCAGCAGCTCGACTAGGTTTGGGGCCAACAATGAGCAGTTCTTC
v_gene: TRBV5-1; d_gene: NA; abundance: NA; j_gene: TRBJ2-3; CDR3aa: CASTIHPDTQYF; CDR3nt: TGCGCCAGCACCATCCACCCGGATACGCAGTATTTT
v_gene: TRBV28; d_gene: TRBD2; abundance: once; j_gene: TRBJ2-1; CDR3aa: CASSDSGRHYNEQFF; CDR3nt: TGTGCCAGCAGTGATAGCGGGAGGCACTACAATGAGCAGTTCTTC
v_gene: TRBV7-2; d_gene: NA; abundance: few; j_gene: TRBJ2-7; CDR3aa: CASSLAYGSSHEQYF; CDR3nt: TGTGCCAGCAGCTTAGCTTACGGGAGTAGTCACGAGCAGTACTTC
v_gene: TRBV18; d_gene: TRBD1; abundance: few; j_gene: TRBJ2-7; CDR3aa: CASSPGQGDEQYF; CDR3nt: TGTGCCAGCTCACCTGGACAGGGCGACGAGCAGTACTTC
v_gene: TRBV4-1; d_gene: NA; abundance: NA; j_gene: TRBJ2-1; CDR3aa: CASSQMGYNEQFF; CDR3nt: TGCGCCAGCAGCCAAATGGGGTACAATGAGCAGTTCTTC
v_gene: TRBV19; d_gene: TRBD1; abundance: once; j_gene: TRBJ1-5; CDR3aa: CASLLGTGYSNQPQHF; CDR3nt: TGTGCCAGTCTCCTTGGGACAGGGTATAGCAATCAGCCCCAGCATTTT
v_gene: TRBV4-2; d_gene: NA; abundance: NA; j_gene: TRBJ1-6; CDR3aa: CASSQDRAPLHF; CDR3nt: TGTGCCAGCAGCCAAGACAGGGCGCCCCTCCACTTT
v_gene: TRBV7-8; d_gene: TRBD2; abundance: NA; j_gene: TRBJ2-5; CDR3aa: CASSSGLAGETQYF; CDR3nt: TGTGCCAGCAGCTCGGGACTAGCGGGAGAGACCCAGTACTTC
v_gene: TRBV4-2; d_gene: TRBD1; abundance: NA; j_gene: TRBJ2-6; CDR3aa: CASSLYRGMIPGANVLTF; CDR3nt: TGTGCCAGCAGCCTATACAGGGGGATGATCCCTGGGGCCAACGTCCTGACTTTC
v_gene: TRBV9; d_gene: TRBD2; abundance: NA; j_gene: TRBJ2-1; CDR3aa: CASSVAGTSVNEQFF; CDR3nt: TGTGCCAGCAGCGTAGCGGGGACTAGCGTAAATGAGCAGTTCTTC
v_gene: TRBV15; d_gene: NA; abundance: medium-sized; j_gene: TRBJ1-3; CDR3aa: CATSSRRGNSRRTGNTIYF; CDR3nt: TGTGCCACCAGCAGCCGTCGAGGGAATTCCAGACGCACTGGAAACACCATATATTTT
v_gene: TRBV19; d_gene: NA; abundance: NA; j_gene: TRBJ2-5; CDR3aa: CASSIARLGTETQYF; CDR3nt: TGTGCCAGTAGTATAGCCCGACTGGGTACAGAGACCCAGTACTTC
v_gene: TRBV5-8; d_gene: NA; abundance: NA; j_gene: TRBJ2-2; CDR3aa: CASSRVRGPAGELFF; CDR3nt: TGTGCCAGCAGCCGCGTCCGGGGGCCAGCCGGGGAGCTGTTTTTT
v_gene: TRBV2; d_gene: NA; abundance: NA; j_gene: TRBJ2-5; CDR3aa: CASILFAAGMGETQYF; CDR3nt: TGTGCCAGCATCCTATTTGCCGCAGGGATGGGGGAGACCCAGTACTTC